This entry is about one TCR beta chain. Repertoires were generated with immunoSEQ multiplex PCR, while TCRdb's copy carries only in-frame clones and drops some. The sample yields some 91,000 clones, around 95% seen once. The V gene's germline CDR1 is SNHLY and CDR2 FYNNEI. Trimming took 5 bases from V and 1 from J; bases not matched to a gene: 6. This CDR3 comprises 16 residues. This entry is derived from a study of technical replicates of blood from several donors. This chain links TRBV2 with TRBJ2-3; TRBD1 matches at 10 bases. Material for sequencing was T cells isolated from PBMCs. This receptor was obtained from a human donor in good health. In DNA, the CDR3 is TGTGCCAGCAGTTTTACCGGGACAGGGGGCACAGATACGCAGTATTTT. It translates to CASSFTGTGGTDTQYF.